The 16 T cell receptor beta chains below all came from one sample that was sequenced in a study of control samples from healthy donors and cancer patients. Method: immunoSEQ multiplex PCR; TCRdb's copy keeps in-frame clones and lacks some. This repertoire shows 250,000 to 300,000 clones, about 80% found once; its top ten account for 13%. Sequencing input: PBMCs. These receptors all come from an older woman with lung cancer.

This rearrangement joins TRBV3-1 (or the pseudogene TRBV3-2) to TRBJ1-3; the D is unclear. V gave up 1 base and J gave up 0 bases, with 13 bases separating them. The CDR3 is 17 amino acids. The V gene's germline CDR1 is LGHDT and CDR2 YNNKEL (reference sequence). The CDR3 DNA reads as TGTGCCAGCAGCCAAGGCGGTGGACCGATCTCTGGAAACACCATATATTTT. Its translation is CASSQGGGPISGNTIYF.

This clone was detected only a few times. The gene calls are TRBV5-4 and TRBJ1-6; D unclear. In germline, CDR1 is SGHNT, CDR2 YYREEE (reference sequence). Trimming took off 0 bases at V and 10 bases at J, with 11 bases between the two ends. The CDR3 length is 14 residues. The CDR3 nucleotides read TGTGCCAGCAGCTTGGAAGGGTCAGGATCACCCCTCCACTTT. It encodes CASSLEGSGSPLHF. Together with reference TRBV5-4 and TRBJ1-6, the CDR3 gives the full variable domain: ETGVTQSPTHLIKTRGQQVTLRCSSQSGHNTVSWYQQALGQGPQFIFQYYREEENGRGNFPPRFSGLQFPNYSSELNVNALELDDSALYLCASSLEGSGSPLHFGNGTRLTVT.

The chain recombines TRBV5-1 with TRBJ2-7; 7 nucleotides align to TRBD1. V dropped 4 bases and J dropped 7; count of bases not matched to a gene: 11. The CDR3 length is 14 residues. Germline loops: CDR1 SGHRS, CDR2 YFSETQ. As DNA, the CDR3 is TGCGCCAGCAGCCCCCGACAGGGCCCGGGGGAGCAGTACTTC. Protein product: CASSPRQGPGEQYF.

CDR3 sequence (DNA): TGTGCCACCGCTGGAGGGCCCGCGTCCCAGCCCCAGCATTTT. It yields the protein CATAGGPASQPQHF. The V gene is TRBV10-3, the J gene TRBJ1-5; D not resolved. From germline, CDR1 is ENHRY and CDR2 SYGVKD. V was trimmed by 10 bases and J by 7 bases, leaving 20 bases between them. The CDR3 covers 14 residues.

The chain carries TRBV5-6 and TRBJ2-5; tentative D call: TRBD1 (6 bases). V gave up 4 bases and J gave up 5 bases, with 12 bases separating them. CDR1 SGHDT and CDR2 YYEEEE come from the germline V gene. This CDR3 comprises 13 residues. The CDR3 DNA sequence: TGTGCCAGCAGCATGGACAGCCAGGAGACCCAGTACTTC. Encoded protein: CASSMDSQETQYF.

This chain joins TRBV28 and TRBJ1-1; tentatively, D is TRBD1 (5 bases). Germline values: CDR1 MDHEN, CDR2 SYDVKM. V shed 3 bases and J shed 1 base, with 15 bases lying between them. The CDR3 length is 16 residues. The DNA for the CDR3 is TGTGCCAGCAGTTTGGGCAGCCGGCAGGGGAACACTGAAGCTTTCTTT. Amino acids: CASSLGSRQGNTEAFF.

The gene calls are TRBV9 and TRBJ1-6; no definite D call. CDR1 and CDR2 (germline): SGDLS, YYNGEE. The CDR3 spans 13 residues. The V end was cut by 0 bases, the J end by 14 bases, with 12 bases between. This CDR3 is CASSVDGRRALHF. Written as DNA, the CDR3 is TGTGCCAGCAGCGTAGATGGCAGGCGTGCCCTCCACTTT.

For this clone: This same CDR3 is encoded by further DNA sequences in the sample. The rearrangement uses TRBV5-1 and TRBJ2-2; the D call may be TRBD1 or TRBD2 (5 bases each). The germline V and J ends were trimmed by 0 bases and 3 bases, with 9 bases remaining between them. The CDR3 runs 15 residues. CDR1 and CDR2 (germline): SGHRS, YFSETQ. The CDR3 nucleotides read TGCGCCAGCAGCTTGGGCCAGGGAGACACCGGGGAGCTGTTTTTT. Its translation is CASSLGQGDTGELFF. Using reference TRBV5-1 and TRBJ2-2 for the parts outside the CDR3, the full variable domain is KAGVTQTPRYLIKTRGQQVTLSCSPISGHRSVSWYQQTPGQGLQFLFEYFSETQRNKGNFPGRFSGRQFSNSRSEMNVSTLELGDSALYLCASSLGQGDTGELFFGEGSRLTVL.

This chain connects TRBV7-3 to TRBJ2-1; 9 bases align to TRBD2. Germline CDR1 reads SGHTA; CDR2 reads FQGTGA. This CDR3 region has 15 residues. The trim removed 7 bases at V and 8 bases at J, leaving 12 bases unmatched. CDR3 sequence: CASTYKGGGAHEQFF. The CDR3 DNA reads as TGTGCCAGCACCTATAAGGGCGGGGGGGCCCATGAGCAGTTCTTC.

This clone was detected a few times. The genes are TRBV6-5 and TRBJ1-5, with 7 bases identical to TRBD1. Germline CDR1 is MNHEY and CDR2 is SVGAGI. The CDR3 spans 13 residues. V was clipped by 6 bases and J by 4 bases; unmatched bases: 3. CDR3 nucleotide sequence: TGTGCCAGCAGGGCGACAGGGAATCAGCCCCAGCATTTT. Translating gives CASRATGNQPQHF.

This rearrangement joins TRBV10-3 to TRBJ2-3, with 9 bases matching TRBD2. The J segment lost 4 bases and the V segment lost 4 bases, leaving 6 bases of the junction unmatched. Germline lookup yields CDR1 ENHRY and CDR2 SYGVKD. The CDR3 sequence is 15 residues long. The CDR3 is CAISGLADGADTQYF. In DNA, the CDR3 is TGTGCCATCAGTGGACTAGCGGATGGGGCAGATACGCAGTATTTT.

The chain employs TRBV7-9 and TRBJ1-2; TRBD1 might be the D (5 bases). The CDR3 extends over 14 amino acids. Trimming cost V 2 bases and J 4 bases, with 11 bases left between them. Germline assignment: CDR1 SEHNR and CDR2 FQNEAQ (reference sequence). The CDR3 protein is CASSLMSGVYGYTF. As DNA, the CDR3 is TGTGCCAGCAGCTTAATGTCGGGGGTCTATGGCTACACCTTC.

As for this clone: Other DNA sequences in this sample translate to the same CDR3. The V and J genes are TRBV5-1 and TRBJ1-1; D perhaps matches TRBD1 (6 bases). The V gene's germline CDR1 is SGHRS and CDR2 YFSETQ. This CDR3 spans 14 amino acids. The V gene lost 4 bases and the J gene lost 1 base, with 11 bases spanning the gap. The CDR3 DNA reads as TGCGCCAGCAGCCTACAAGGGGGGAACACTGAAGCTTTCTTT. Its protein is CASSLQGGNTEAFF.

The chain joins TRBV30 to TRBJ1-5, with 8 bases aligning to TRBD1. Germline V CDR1 and CDR2: GTSNPN, SVGIG (reference sequence). V lost 2 bases to trimming and J lost 5 bases; unmatched junction nucleotides: 5. CDR3 length: 14 amino acids. The CDR3 region is CAWSPDRGDQPQHF. The DNA for the CDR3 is TGTGCCTGGAGTCCCGACAGGGGCGATCAGCCCCAGCATTTT.

This sequence joins TRBV14 and TRBJ2-1; 8 nucleotides line up with TRBD2. With 3 bases clipped from V and 7 bases from J, the junction kept 2 bases outside the gene matches. The CDR3 is made up of 13 amino acids. The germline gives CDR1 SGHDN, CDR2 FVKESK. CDR3 in amino acids: CASSQRLANEQFF. The CDR3 DNA reads as TGTGCCAGCAGCCAGCGACTAGCGAATGAGCAGTTCTTC.

The chain is built from TRBV18 and TRBJ2-4; TRBD1 agrees at 7 bases. Unmatched junction bases numbered 4, after V lost 2 bases and J lost 6 bases. Germline CDR1 and CDR2: KGHSH and LQKENI. The CDR3 sequence is 14 residues long. The CDR3 reads CASSPLAGGNIQYF. The CDR3 DNA follows: TGTGCCAGCTCACCATTGGCAGGGGGAAACATTCAGTACTTC.